These 2 T cell receptor beta chains were all obtained from the same sample, sequenced in a study of shared clonotypes between healthy human individuals. Naivety among CD8 cells was defined by CD45RO negativity and positive CCR7 selection, thereby excluding terminally differentiated effector memory CD45RA+ cells. Data came from immunoSEQ multiplex PCR; TCRdb stores just in-frame clones and leaves some out. The sample comprises roughly 2,000,000 clones, around 93% of which are singletons, and under 2% rests with the top ten. Material: naive CD8+ T cells from PBMCs. These TCRs come from a man younger than 35 in good health. Some clones in this sample may be carry-over from other donors' samples.

This clone came up once. The chain is built from TRBV27 and TRBJ1-5; D is undetermined. The ends were cut back, 3 bases at V and 7 bases at J, with 10 bases in the middle. The CDR3 loop spans 13 amino acids. Germline-derived CDR1 and CDR2 are MNHEY and SMNVEV (reference sequence). CDR3 sequence: CASSLGRRQPQHF. The CDR3 region has the DNA TGTGCCAGCAGTTTGGGTCGGCGACAGCCCCAGCATTTT.

J is TRBJ2-4 and V is TRBV5-1, with D possibly being TRBD1 or TRBD2 (5 bases each). Trimming took off 3 bases at V and 0 bases at J, with 19 bases between the two ends. The germline V gene encodes CDR1 SGHRS and CDR2 YFSETQ. The CDR3 consists of 18 residues. The CDR3 loop is CASSWDPRDQLAKNIQYF. In DNA, the CDR3 is TGCGCCAGCAGCTGGGACCCGAGGGACCAACTAGCCAAAAACATTCAGTACTTC.